Listed below are T cell receptor beta chains from one sample, sequenced in a study of cytomegalovirus exposure and HLA in healthy donors. Here immunoSEQ multiplex PCR was the method, and the copy in TCRdb shows in-frame clones only, minus some. The sample lists some 200,000 clones, roughly 13% seen once, with 7.5% to 10% in the top ten. Sequenced input: PBMCs. The receptors here all came from a man aged 50 or older in good health and CMV-seropositive. The CDR3 runs from the conserved cysteine through the conserved F or W. A D gene is named only where the DNA matches it firmly. Only part of the rows carry a size: once, few, many, or a class if the clone is expanded.

j_call: TRBJ2-3
clone_size: .
v_call: TRBV4-3
d_call: .
cdr3_nt: TGCGCCAGCAGCCGCGGAAACACAGATACGCAGTATTTT
cdr3_aa: CASSRGNTDTQYF

j_call: TRBJ1-1
clone_size: few
v_call: TRBV28
d_call: .
cdr3_nt: TGTGCCAGCAGTCTCCTAGGAAGTGAAGCTTTCTTT
cdr3_aa: CASSLLGSEAFF

j_call: TRBJ1-2
clone_size: few
v_call: TRBV20-1
d_call: .
cdr3_nt: TGCAGTGCTAGCCACAGGGATGGCTACACCTTC
cdr3_aa: CSASHRDGYTF

j_call: TRBJ1-1
clone_size: few
v_call: TRBV25-1
d_call: TRBD1
cdr3_nt: TGTGCCAGCAGTCCGACAGGGTCTGAAGCTTTCTTT
cdr3_aa: CASSPTGSEAFF

j_call: TRBJ2-3
clone_size: .
v_call: TRBV7-2
d_call: .
cdr3_nt: TGTGCCAGCAGCTTCCCTCTCGGGGGCACAGATACGCAGTATTTT
cdr3_aa: CASSFPLGGTDTQYF

j_call: TRBJ1-1
clone_size: few
v_call: TRBV27
d_call: .
cdr3_nt: TGTGCCAGCAGACTTCGCGGGGTTATGAACACTGAAGCTTTCTTT
cdr3_aa: CASRLRGVMNTEAFF

j_call: TRBJ1-2
clone_size: .
v_call: TRBV4-1
d_call: .
cdr3_nt: TGCGCCAGCAGCCAAGATACGAGGGGCGGGAGAGGCTACACCTTC
cdr3_aa: CASSQDTRGGRGYTF

j_call: TRBJ1-4
clone_size: .
v_call: TRBV7-9
d_call: .
cdr3_nt: TGTGCCAGCAGCGGGGGGGAACTGTTTTTT
cdr3_aa: CASSGGELFF

j_call: TRBJ2-4
clone_size: .
v_call: TRBV29-1
d_call: TRBD1
cdr3_nt: TGCAGCGTGGCCGGGACAGGGACATTAGAAGCCAAAAACATTCAGTACTTC
cdr3_aa: CSVAGTGTLEAKNIQYF

j_call: TRBJ1-4
clone_size: few
v_call: TRBV20-1
d_call: .
cdr3_nt: TGCAGTGCTAGATCTAGGGAAAAACTGTTTTTT
cdr3_aa: CSARSREKLFF

j_call: TRBJ1-3
clone_size: many
v_call: TRBV5-6
d_call: .
cdr3_nt: TGTGCCAGCCAACTCGCAGGGCCGGGAAACACCATATATTTT
cdr3_aa: CASQLAGPGNTIYF

j_call: TRBJ2-5
clone_size: .
v_call: TRBV29-1
d_call: .
cdr3_nt: TGCAGCGCTGGGGCCAGTCAAGAGACCCAGTACTTC
cdr3_aa: CSAGASQETQYF

j_call: TRBJ2-1
clone_size: few
v_call: TRBV6-5
d_call: TRBD1
cdr3_nt: TGTGCCAGCAGTTCGGGACAGTCCTCCTACAATGAGCAGTTCTTC
cdr3_aa: CASSSGQSSYNEQFF

j_call: TRBJ1-5
clone_size: few
v_call: TRBV5-1
d_call: .
cdr3_nt: TGCGCCAGCAGCTTTGGAGGTTTAGATCAGCCCCAGCATTTT
cdr3_aa: CASSFGGLDQPQHF

j_call: TRBJ2-2
clone_size: few
v_call: TRBV7-3
d_call: .
cdr3_nt: TGTGCCAGCAGCTCGTCCGGGGGGCCCACCGGGGAGCTGTTTTTT
cdr3_aa: CASSSSGGPTGELFF

j_call: TRBJ1-1
clone_size: few
v_call: TRBV6-1
d_call: .
cdr3_nt: TGTGCCAGCAGTGAATGGTTCGGGACTGAAGCTTTCTTT
cdr3_aa: CASSEWFGTEAFF

j_call: TRBJ1-2
clone_size: few
v_call: TRBV6-6
d_call: TRBD1
cdr3_nt: TGTGCCAGCACCCCAACAGGGGGCGGGGGCTACACCTTC
cdr3_aa: CASTPTGGGGYTF

j_call: TRBJ2-3
clone_size: .
v_call: TRBV9
d_call: .
cdr3_nt: TGTGCCAGCAGCCTCAGGGATCTGGCAGGTACGCAGTATTTT
cdr3_aa: CASSLRDLAGTQYF

j_call: TRBJ1-3
clone_size: few
v_call: TRBV5-5
d_call: .
cdr3_nt: TGTGCCAGCAGCTCTAATTGGAACACCATATATTTT
cdr3_aa: CASSSNWNTIYF

j_call: TRBJ2-2
clone_size: few
v_call: TRBV9
d_call: .
cdr3_nt: TGTGCCAGCAGCGTATTTGGAGGGACCGGGGAGCTGTTTTTT
cdr3_aa: CASSVFGGTGELFF

j_call: TRBJ2-7
clone_size: .
v_call: TRBV11-2
d_call: TRBD1
cdr3_nt: TGTGCCAGCAGCTTAGGGACAGGGGTGCCCTACGAGCAGTACTTC
cdr3_aa: CASSLGTGVPYEQYF

j_call: TRBJ2-1
clone_size: few
v_call: TRBV11-3
d_call: TRBD2
cdr3_nt: TGTGCCAGCAGCTTCAGCGGGGGGGCCCATGAGCAGTTCTTC
cdr3_aa: CASSFSGGAHEQFF

j_call: TRBJ2-4
clone_size: few
v_call: TRBV18
d_call: TRBD1
cdr3_nt: TGTGCCAGCTCACCAAGGACAGGCCACGGCATTCAGTACTTC
cdr3_aa: CASSPRTGHGIQYF

j_call: TRBJ2-4
clone_size: few
v_call: TRBV7-2
d_call: .
cdr3_nt: TGTGCCAGCAGCCTCGGGGGGCCGATCAACTACTTC
cdr3_aa: CASSLGGPINYF

j_call: TRBJ1-1
clone_size: few
v_call: TRBV6-5
d_call: .
cdr3_nt: TGTGCCAGCAGTCCAGGGGTTTGGACTGAAGCTTTCTTT
cdr3_aa: CASSPGVWTEAFF